The sequence of this TCR beta chain was determined in a study of Ad26.COV2.S vaccination and SARS-CoV-2 variants. Study-level findings and limits: Post-vaccination breadth of spike-specific CD8+ and CD4+ T cell responses was reportedly substantial.

Sequencing was performed with immunoSEQ multiplex PCR; in TCRdb, only in-frame clones are kept and a portion is missing. The sample yields more than 300,000 clones, about 88% seen once. As for this clone: Its antigen is still unknown.

Specified treatment: around 19 received Ad26.COV2.S at low or high dose, single or two shots; a few received placebo; per-sample allocation not given. Sampling took place 63 days after the first vaccine or placebo injection. Germline V gives CDR1 SEHNR, CDR2 FQNEAQ (reference sequence). The CDR3 runs to 12 residues. J lost 6 bases, V lost 7 bases, and 6 bases had no gene match. V gene TRBV7-9 combines with J gene TRBJ2-7, with 7 bases that match TRBD1. The sequencing used peripheral blood, collected in a trial of Ad26.COV2.S vaccine versus placebo. This receptor was identified in a person between 18 and 59 years old who received the Ad26.COV2.S COVID-19 vaccine or a placebo. Here the CDR3 reads CASTQGELEQYF. The CDR3 DNA follows: TGTGCCAGCACTCAGGGGGAGCTCGAGCAGTACTTC.